This TCR beta chain came from a study of T cell repertoires in cytomegalovirus infection. On this clonotype itself: Its antigen is undetermined.

MiXCR was run by TCRdb on the reads, yielding one entry per CDR3 protein. The data contain nearly 550,000 distinct CDR3 sequences, more than 15% of them singletons. Whole-study results and caveats: The ex vivo response was dominated by HLA-C-restricted CMV-specific TCR beta clonotypes.

What was sequenced was CD8+ T cells from PBMCs. The source is a human donor in good health (CMV status not recorded). Some clones in this sample may be carry-over from other donors' samples.

CDR3 nucleotide sequence: TGTGCCAGCAGACCTTCGGGACTAGCGTCCCCCTACAATGAGCAGTTCTTC. Amino acid sequence: CASRPSGLASPYNEQFF. The genes are TRBV2 and TRBJ2-1; 10 bases map to TRBD2. CDR1 is SNHLY, CDR2 FYNNEI, per germline. The CDR3 has 17 amino acids. V trimming: 6 bases; J trimming: 2 bases; junction bases outside the gene matches: 10.